This T cell receptor (beta chain) was found in a study of CD4 T cells in relation to SARS-CoV-2 and coronaviruses. In the study overall: The HLA restriction of the shared crossreactive spike epitopes was mapped.

This CDR3 is built from 16 residues. V lost 8 bases and J lost 2, with 21 bases in between. In germline, CDR1 is SEHNR, CDR2 FQNEAQ (reference sequence). Before the COVID-19 pandemic, during about 2011-2019, CD4+ T cells were taken from unexposed donors. Isolation of CD4+ T cells took place after about 9 days in culture. Worth noting for this clone: Its antigen is still unknown.

Profiled with immunoSEQ multiplex PCR; TCRdb holds only in-frame clones, not every one. The profile shows tens of thousands of clones, about 70% of them singletons. This rearrangement joins TRBV7-9 to TRBJ1-2; TRBD1 is a possible D gene (5 bases). The receptor comes from a human donor in good health. Specimen: CD4+ T cells from PBMCs, cultured in vitro. The CDR3 reads CASRRGPGGLNYGYTF. The CDR3 bases are TGTGCCAGCCGAAGGGGCCCGGGCGGACTGAACTATGGCTACACCTTC.